This TCR beta chain was found in a study of PD-1 blockade in classical Hodgkin lymphoma. Turning to the study itself: Nivolumab was given intravenously to patients at 3 mg/kg every 2 weeks.

This CDR3 has 13 amino acids. Germline V gives CDR1 SGHRS, CDR2 YFSETQ. Produced via immunoSEQ multiplex PCR; TCRdb's table is partial and in-frame only. The repertoire holds tens of thousands of clones, with around 87% as singletons. A word on this clone: An end of the junction differs from the germline gene, which may be a read error.

Each patient relapsed following autologous stem cell transplantation, and prior brentuximab vedotin exposure differed. The rearrangement joins TRBV5-1 to TRBJ1-2; a weak D match, TRBD1 (5 bases). The sequencing used peripheral blood mononuclear cells (PBMCs), collected at baseline. The sequence was obtained from a human donor with classical Hodgkin lymphoma. CDR3 nucleotide sequence: TGCGCCAGCAGTTTGGGGGGGTCCTATGGCTACACCTTC. This encodes CASSLGGSYGYTF.